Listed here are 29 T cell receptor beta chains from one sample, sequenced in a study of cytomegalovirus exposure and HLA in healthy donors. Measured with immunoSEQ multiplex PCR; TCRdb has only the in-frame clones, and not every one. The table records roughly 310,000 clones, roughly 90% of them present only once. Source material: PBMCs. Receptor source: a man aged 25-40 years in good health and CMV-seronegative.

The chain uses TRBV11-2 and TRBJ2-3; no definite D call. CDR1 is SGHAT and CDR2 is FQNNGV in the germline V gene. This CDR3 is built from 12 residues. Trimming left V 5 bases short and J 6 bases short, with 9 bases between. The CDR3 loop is CASSAFGDTQYF. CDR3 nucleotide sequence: TGTGCCAGCAGCGCATTCGGTGATACGCAGTATTTT. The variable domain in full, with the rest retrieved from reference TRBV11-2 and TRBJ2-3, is EAGVAQSPRYKIIEKRQSVAFWCNPISGHATLYWYQQILGQGPKLLIQFQNNGVVDDSQLPKDRFSAERLKGVDSTLKIQPAKLEDSAVYLCASSAFGDTQYFGPGTRLTVL.

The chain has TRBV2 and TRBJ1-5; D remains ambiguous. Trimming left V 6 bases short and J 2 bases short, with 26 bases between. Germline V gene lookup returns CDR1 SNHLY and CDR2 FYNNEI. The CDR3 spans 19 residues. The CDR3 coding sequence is TGTGCCAGCAGCACATACCCGGGTCTAACGCCCCGGGGCAATCAGCCCCAGCATTTT. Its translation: CASSTYPGLTPRGNQPQHF.

This CDR3 is CASSLASRGAINTEAFF. The CDR3 bases are TGTGCCAGCAGCTTGGCTTCTCGGGGGGCTATAAACACTGAAGCTTTCTTT. The V and J genes are TRBV5-4 and TRBJ1-1; a weak D match, TRBD1 (6 bases). This CDR3 region has 17 residues. CDR1 and CDR2 from the germline V gene are SGHNT and YYREEE (reference sequence). The V end lost 0 bases, the J end lost 2 bases, and 17 bases lay between the germline ends.

The CDR3 sequence: CASTTDRATGELFF. DNA of the CDR3: TGTGCCAGCACCACGGACAGGGCCACCGGGGAGCTGTTTTTT. The chain is built from TRBV27 and TRBJ2-2; 8 bases agree with TRBD1. Germline-derived CDR1 and CDR2 are MNHEY and SMNVEV (reference sequence). V trimming: 7 bases; J trimming: 4 bases; junction bases outside the gene matches: 5. The CDR3 consists of 14 residues.

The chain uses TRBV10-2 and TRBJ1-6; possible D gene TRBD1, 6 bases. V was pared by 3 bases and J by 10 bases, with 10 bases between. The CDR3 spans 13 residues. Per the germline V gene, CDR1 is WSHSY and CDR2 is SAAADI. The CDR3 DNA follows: TGCGCCAGCAGTGAAGGGGACAACTCACCCCTCCACTTT. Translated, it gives CASSEGDNSPLHF.

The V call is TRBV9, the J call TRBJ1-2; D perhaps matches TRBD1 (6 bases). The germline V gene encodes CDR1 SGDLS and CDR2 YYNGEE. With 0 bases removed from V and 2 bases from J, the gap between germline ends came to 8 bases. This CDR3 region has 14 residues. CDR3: CASSVGDRNYGYTF. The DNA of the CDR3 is TGTGCCAGCAGCGTAGGAGACAGGAACTATGGCTACACCTTC.

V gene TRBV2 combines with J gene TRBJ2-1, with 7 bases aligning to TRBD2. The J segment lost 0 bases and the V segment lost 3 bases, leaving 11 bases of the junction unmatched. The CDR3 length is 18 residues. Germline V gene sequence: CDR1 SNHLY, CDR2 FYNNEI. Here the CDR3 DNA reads TGTGCCAGCAGTGACGGCTATGCTAGCGGAAGCTCCTACAATGAGCAGTTCTTC. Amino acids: CASSDGYASGSSYNEQFF.

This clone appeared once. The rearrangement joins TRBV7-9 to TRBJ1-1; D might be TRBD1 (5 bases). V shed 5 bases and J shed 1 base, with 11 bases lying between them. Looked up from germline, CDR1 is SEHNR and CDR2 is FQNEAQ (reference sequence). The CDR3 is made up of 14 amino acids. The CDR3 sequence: CASSRQGPNTEAFF. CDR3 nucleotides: TGTGCCAGCAGCCGCCAGGGCCCGAACACTGAAGCTTTCTTT.

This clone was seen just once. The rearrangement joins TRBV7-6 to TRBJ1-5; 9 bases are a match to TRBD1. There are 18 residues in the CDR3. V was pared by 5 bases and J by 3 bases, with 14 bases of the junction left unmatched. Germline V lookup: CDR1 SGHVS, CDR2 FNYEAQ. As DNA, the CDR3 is TGTGCCAGCAGCCATTACCCGGGACAGGGACTATTCAATCAGCCCCAGCATTTT. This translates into CASSHYPGQGLFNQPQHF.

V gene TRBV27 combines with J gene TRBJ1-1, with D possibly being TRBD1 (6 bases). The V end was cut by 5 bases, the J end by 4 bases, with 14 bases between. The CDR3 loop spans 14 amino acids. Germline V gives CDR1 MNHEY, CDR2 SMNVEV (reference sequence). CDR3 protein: CASSPNREGTEAFF. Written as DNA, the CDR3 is TGTGCCAGCAGTCCAAACAGGGAAGGCACTGAAGCTTTCTTT.

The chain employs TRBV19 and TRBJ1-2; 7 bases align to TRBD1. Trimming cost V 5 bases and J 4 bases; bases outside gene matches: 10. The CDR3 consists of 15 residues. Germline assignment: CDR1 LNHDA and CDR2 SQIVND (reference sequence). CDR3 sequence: CASSLLRGQFYGYTF. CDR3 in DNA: TGTGCCAGTAGTCTTTTAAGGGGACAGTTCTATGGCTACACCTTC.

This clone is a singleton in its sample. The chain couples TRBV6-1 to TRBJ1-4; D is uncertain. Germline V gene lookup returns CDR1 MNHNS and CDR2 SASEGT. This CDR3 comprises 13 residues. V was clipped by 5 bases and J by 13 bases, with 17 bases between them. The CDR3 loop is CASSTLSSEVLFF. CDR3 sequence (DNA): TGTGCCAGCAGTACCCTGTCAAGCGAGGTACTGTTTTTT.

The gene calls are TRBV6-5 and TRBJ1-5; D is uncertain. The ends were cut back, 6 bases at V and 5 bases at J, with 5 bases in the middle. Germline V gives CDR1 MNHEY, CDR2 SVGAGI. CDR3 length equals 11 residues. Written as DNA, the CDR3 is TGTGCCAGCAGCGGAGATCAGCCCCAGCATTTT. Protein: CASSGDQPQHF.

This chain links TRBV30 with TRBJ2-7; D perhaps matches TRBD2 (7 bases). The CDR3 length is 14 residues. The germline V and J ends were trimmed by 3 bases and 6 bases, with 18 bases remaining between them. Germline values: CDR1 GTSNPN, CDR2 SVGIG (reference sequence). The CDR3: CAWSEGHSGGEQYF. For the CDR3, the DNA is TGTGCCTGGAGCGAGGGACACTCGGGAGGCGAGCAGTACTTC.

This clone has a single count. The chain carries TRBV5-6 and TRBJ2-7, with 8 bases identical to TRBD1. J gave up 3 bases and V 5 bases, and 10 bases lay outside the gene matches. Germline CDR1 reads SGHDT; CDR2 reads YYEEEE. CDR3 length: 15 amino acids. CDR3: CASRRDRDRIYEQYF. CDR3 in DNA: TGTGCCAGCAGACGCGACCGGGACAGGATCTACGAGCAGTACTTC.

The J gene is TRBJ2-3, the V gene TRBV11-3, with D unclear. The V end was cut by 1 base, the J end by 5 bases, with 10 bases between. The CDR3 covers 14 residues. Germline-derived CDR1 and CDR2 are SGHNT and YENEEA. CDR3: CASSLGPVVDTQYF. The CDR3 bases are TGTGCCAGCAGCTTAGGGCCCGTCGTAGATACGCAGTATTTT. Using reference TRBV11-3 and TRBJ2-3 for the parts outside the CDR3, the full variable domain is EAGVVQSPRYKIIEKKQPVAFWCNPISGHNTLYWYLQNLGQGPELLIRYENEEAVDDSQLPKDRFSAERLKGVDSTLKIQPAELGDSAVYLCASSLGPVVDTQYFGPGTRLTVL.

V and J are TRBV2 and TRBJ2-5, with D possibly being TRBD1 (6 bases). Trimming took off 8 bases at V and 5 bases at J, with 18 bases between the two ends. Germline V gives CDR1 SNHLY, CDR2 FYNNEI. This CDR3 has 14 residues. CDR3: CASAQGTVRETQYF. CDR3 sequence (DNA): TGTGCCAGCGCTCAGGGGACGGTCCGGGAGACCCAGTACTTC.

The CDR3 protein is CASSQSQGRDTQYF. CDR3 DNA sequence: TGTGCCAGCAGCCAGTCCCAGGGGAGAGATACGCAGTATTTT. The rearrangement links TRBV16 to TRBJ2-3; tentatively, D is TRBD1 (6 bases). CDR3 length: 14 amino acids. V lost 3 bases and J lost 5, with 12 bases in between. Germline assignment: CDR1 KGHSY and CDR2 FQNENV.

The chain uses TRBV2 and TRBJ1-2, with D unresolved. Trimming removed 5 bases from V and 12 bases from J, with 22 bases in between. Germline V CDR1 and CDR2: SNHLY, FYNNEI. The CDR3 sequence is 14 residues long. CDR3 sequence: CASSLTILRSIDTF. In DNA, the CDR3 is TGTGCCAGCAGTCTGACAATTCTGCGATCGATCGACACCTTC.

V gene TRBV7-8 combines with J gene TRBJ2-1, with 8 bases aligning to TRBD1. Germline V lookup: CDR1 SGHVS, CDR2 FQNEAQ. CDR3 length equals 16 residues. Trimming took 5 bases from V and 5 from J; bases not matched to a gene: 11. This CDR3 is CASSLQGTGGNNEQFF. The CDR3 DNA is TGTGCCAGCAGCCTACAAGGGACAGGAGGTAACAATGAGCAGTTCTTC.

The chain's CDR3 is CASSPREGAASYEQYF. The CDR3 DNA sequence: TGTGCCAGCTCACCACGCGAGGGGGCCGCCTCCTACGAGCAGTACTTC. The genes are TRBV18 and TRBJ2-7; 7 bases map to TRBD1. Germline V gene sequence: CDR1 KGHSH, CDR2 LQKENI. V lost 1 base and J lost 0; bases outside the gene matches: 6. This CDR3 is built from 16 residues.

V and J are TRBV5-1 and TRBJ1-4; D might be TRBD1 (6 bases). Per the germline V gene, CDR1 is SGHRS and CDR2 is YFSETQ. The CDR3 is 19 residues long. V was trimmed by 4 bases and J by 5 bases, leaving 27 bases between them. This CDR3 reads CASSLRGGGAGRKNEKLFF. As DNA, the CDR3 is TGCGCCAGCAGCCTCCGTGGGGGGGGCGCGGGACGGAAGAATGAAAAACTGTTTTTT.

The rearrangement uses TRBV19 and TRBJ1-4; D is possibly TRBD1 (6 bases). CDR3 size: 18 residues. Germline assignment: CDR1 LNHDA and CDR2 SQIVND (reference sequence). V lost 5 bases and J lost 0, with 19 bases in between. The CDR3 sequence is CASSQTKTGNPTNEKLFF. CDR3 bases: TGTGCCAGTAGTCAAACGAAAACAGGGAACCCAACTAATGAAAAACTGTTTTTT. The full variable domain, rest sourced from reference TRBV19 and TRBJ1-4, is DGGITQSPKYLFRKEGQNVTLSCEQNLNHDAMYWYRQDPGQGLRLIYYSQIVNDFQKGDIAEGYSVSREKKESFPLTVTSAQKNPTAFYLCASSQTKTGNPTNEKLFFGSGTQLSVL.

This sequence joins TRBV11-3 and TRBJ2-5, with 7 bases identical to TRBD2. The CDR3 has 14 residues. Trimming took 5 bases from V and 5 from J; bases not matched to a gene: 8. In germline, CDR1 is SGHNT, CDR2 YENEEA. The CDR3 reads CASSRGGREETQYF. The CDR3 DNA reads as TGTGCCAGCAGCCGAGGTGGGCGGGAGGAGACCCAGTACTTC.

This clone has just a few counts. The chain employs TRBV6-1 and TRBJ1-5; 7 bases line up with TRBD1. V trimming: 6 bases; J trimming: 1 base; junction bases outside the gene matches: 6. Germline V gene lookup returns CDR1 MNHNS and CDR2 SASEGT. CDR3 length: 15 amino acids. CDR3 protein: CASRLDRASNQPQHF. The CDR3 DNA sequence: TGTGCCAGCAGACTTGACAGGGCCAGCAATCAGCCCCAGCATTTT.

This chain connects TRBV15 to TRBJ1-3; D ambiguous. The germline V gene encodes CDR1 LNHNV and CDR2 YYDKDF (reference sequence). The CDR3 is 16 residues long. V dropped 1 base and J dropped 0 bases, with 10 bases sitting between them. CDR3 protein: CATSRVGSSSGNTIYF. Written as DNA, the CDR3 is TGTGCCACCAGCAGAGTCGGTAGCAGCTCTGGAAACACCATATATTTT.

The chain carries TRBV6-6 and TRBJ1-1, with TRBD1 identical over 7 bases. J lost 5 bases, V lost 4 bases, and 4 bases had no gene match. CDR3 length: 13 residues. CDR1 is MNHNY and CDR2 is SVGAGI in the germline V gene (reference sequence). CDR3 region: CASSLTGRTEAFF. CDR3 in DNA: TGTGCCAGCAGTTTGACAGGGAGGACTGAAGCTTTCTTT.

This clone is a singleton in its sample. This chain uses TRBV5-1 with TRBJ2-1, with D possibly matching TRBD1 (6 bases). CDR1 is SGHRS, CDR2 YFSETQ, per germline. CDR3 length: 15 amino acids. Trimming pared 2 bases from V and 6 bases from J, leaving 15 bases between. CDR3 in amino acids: CASSFGTRALNEQFF. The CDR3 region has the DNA TGCGCCAGCAGCTTCGGGACACGCGCCCTCAATGAGCAGTTCTTC.

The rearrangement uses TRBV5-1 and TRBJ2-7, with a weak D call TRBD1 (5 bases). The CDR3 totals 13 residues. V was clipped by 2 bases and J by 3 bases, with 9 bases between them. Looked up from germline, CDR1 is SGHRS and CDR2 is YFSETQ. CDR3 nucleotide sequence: TGCGCCAGCAGCTTCCCAGACAGCTACGAGCAGTACTTC. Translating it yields CASSFPDSYEQYF. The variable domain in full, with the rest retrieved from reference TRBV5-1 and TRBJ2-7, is KAGVTQTPRYLIKTRGQQVTLSCSPISGHRSVSWYQQTPGQGLQFLFEYFSETQRNKGNFPGRFSGRQFSNSRSEMNVSTLELGDSALYLCASSFPDSYEQYFGPGTRLTVT.